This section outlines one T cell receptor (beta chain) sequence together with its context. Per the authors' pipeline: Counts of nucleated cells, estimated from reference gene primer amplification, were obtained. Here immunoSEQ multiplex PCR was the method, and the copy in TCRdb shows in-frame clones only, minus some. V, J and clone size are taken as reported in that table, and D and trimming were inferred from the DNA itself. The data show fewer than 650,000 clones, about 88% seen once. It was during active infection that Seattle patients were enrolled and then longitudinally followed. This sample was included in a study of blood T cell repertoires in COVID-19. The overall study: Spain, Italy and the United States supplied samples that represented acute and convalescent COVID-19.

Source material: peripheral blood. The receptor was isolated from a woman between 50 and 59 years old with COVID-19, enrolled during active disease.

This CDR3 reads CASSLDRVDTQYF. In DNA, the CDR3 is TGTGCCAGCAGCCTCGACAGGGTAGATACGCAGTATTTT. The rearrangement links TRBV11-2 to TRBJ2-3; 7 bases match TRBD1. From germline, CDR1 is SGHAT and CDR2 FQNNGV. Trimming at V came to 5 bases and at J to 5 bases, leaving 4 bases not matched to a gene. This CDR3 has 13 residues. Full variable domain (remainder filled in from reference TRBV11-2 and TRBJ2-3): EAGVAQSPRYKIIEKRQSVAFWCNPISGHATLYWYQQILGQGPKLLIQFQNNGVVDDSQLPKDRFSAERLKGVDSTLKIQPAKLEDSAVYLCASSLDRVDTQYFGPGTRLTVL.